This TCR beta chain appears in the sequencing data of a study of T cell responses to AZD1222 COVID-19 vaccine. Study-wide findings and caveats: Among spike-specific TCRs, nearly half reportedly target unmutated variant regions. Donors were chiefly white British, with a greater number of females, and clonal diversity was perhaps underestimated.

This clone appeared once. Its antigen is currently unknown. Germline V gives CDR1 MNHNY, CDR2 SVGAGI (reference sequence). Trimming took 7 bases from V and 2 from J, leaving 11 bases between them. The CDR3 is 13 residues long. Data came from immunoSEQ multiplex PCR; TCRdb stores just in-frame clones and leaves some out. Here the sample spans around 47,000 clones, roughly 78% being singletons. Sequences were derived from peripheral blood, sampled 28 days after the second dose of the MenACWY control vaccine. The chain has TRBV6-6 and TRBJ1-2; D gene unclear. This sequence was found in an adult who received the MenACWY meningococcal vaccine as a control. The CDR3 DNA reads TGTGCCAGCACCCCCTCGGGGAACTATGGCTACACCTTC. It is translated as CASTPSGNYGYTF.